These 22 T cell receptor beta chains share one sample of origin, sequenced in a study of blood T cell repertoires in COVID-19. Sequencing was performed with immunoSEQ multiplex PCR; in TCRdb, only in-frame clones are kept and a portion is missing. The sample lists approximately 250,000 clones; about nine tenths were seen once. The sequencing input was PBMCs or T cells enriched from blood (not recorded which). The source of these receptors is a woman between 40 and 50 years old with acute COVID-19.

This clone appeared a few times. In the same sample, other DNA sequences code for this CDR3. The chain combines TRBV9 with TRBJ1-6, with D unclear. The length of the CDR3 is 15 residues. The V and J ends lost 4 bases and 3 bases respectively, with 11 bases between them. Germline V lookup: CDR1 SGDLS, CDR2 YYNGEE. Here the CDR3 DNA reads TGTGCCAGCAGCCCCCCTGGCAGCTATAATTCACCCCTCCACTTT. It encodes CASSPPGSYNSPLHF.

The chain uses TRBV2 and TRBJ1-3; D is possibly TRBD1 (6 bases). The germline V and J ends were trimmed by 2 bases and 0 bases, with 11 bases remaining between them. The CDR3 contains 16 residues. CDR1 is SNHLY and CDR2 is FYNNEI in the germline V gene. The CDR3 region is CASSESWGPSGNTIYF. In nucleotides, the CDR3 is TGTGCCAGCAGTGAAAGCTGGGGGCCCTCTGGAAACACCATATATTTT.

Note on this clone: One junction end disagrees with the germline gene, perhaps due to a read error. The rearrangement uses TRBV7-7 and TRBJ2-1; TRBD2 agrees at 9 bases. The CDR3 contains 14 residues. Germline CDR1 is SSHAT and CDR2 is FNYEAQ (reference sequence). CDR3 coding DNA: TGTGCTAGCAGCCCGGGCGGGGGGGGAAATGAGCAGTTCTTC. Protein: CASSPGGGGNEQFF.

The chain carries TRBV5-1 and TRBJ2-2; 12 positions agree with TRBD1. The CDR3 loop spans 17 amino acids. Germline CDR1 SGHRS, CDR2 YFSETQ. The V and J ends lost 0 bases and 7 bases, in that order; junction bases with no gene match: 7. CDR3: CASSLAGQGAMSGELFF. The CDR3 nucleotides read TGCGCCAGCAGCTTGGCGGGACAGGGGGCAATGAGCGGGGAGCTGTTTTTT.

This chain links TRBV3-1 (or the pseudogene TRBV3-2) with TRBJ1-3, with 7 nucleotides matching TRBD1. J was trimmed by 1 base and V by 1 base; bases with no gene match: 7. Germline lookup yields CDR1 LGHDT and CDR2 YNNKEL (reference sequence). The CDR3 contains 17 residues. CDR3 DNA: TGTGCCAGCAGCCAAGTACAGGGGAGAGCGTCTGGAAACACCATATATTTT. It yields the protein CASSQVQGRASGNTIYF.

The chain joins TRBV6-1 to TRBJ1-5, with a weak D call TRBD1 (6 bases). The ends were cut back, 1 base at V and 4 bases at J, with 11 bases in the middle. Per germline, CDR1 MNHNS and CDR2 SASEGT. CDR3 length: 15 residues. The CDR3 nucleotides are TGTGCCAGCAGTGAAGGAGGGGGAGGGAATCAGCCCCAGCATTTT. Amino acid sequence: CASSEGGGGNQPQHF.

The chain employs TRBV30 and TRBJ2-3; D perhaps matches TRBD2 (6 bases). V lost 0 bases and J lost 8, with 9 bases in between. From germline, CDR1 is GTSNPN and CDR2 SVGIG (reference sequence). The CDR3 runs 12 residues. For the CDR3, the DNA is TGTGCCTGGAGTGTTGGCGGGATTACGCAGTATTTT. It codes for CAWSVGGITQYF.

There are a few counts of this clone. V usage is TRBV5-1 and J usage is TRBJ1-5, with no clear D. With 0 bases removed from V and 2 bases from J, the gap between germline ends came to 9 bases. CDR1 is SGHRS and CDR2 is YFSETQ in the germline V gene. The CDR3 covers 15 residues. CDR3 loop: CASSLGEQGNQPQHF. CDR3 DNA sequence: TGCGCCAGCAGCTTGGGGGAGCAGGGCAATCAGCCCCAGCATTTT.

V usage is TRBV6-2 or TRBV6-3 and J usage is TRBJ1-2; no clear D gene. CDR1 is MNHEY and CDR2 is SVGEGT in the germline V gene. Deletions cut 4 bases from V and 3 bases from J, with 9 bases between. The CDR3 consists of 13 residues. The CDR3 spells CASSFQIYYGYTF. The DNA for the CDR3 is TGTGCCAGCAGTTTTCAGATCTACTATGGCTACACCTTC.

The chain uses TRBV7-9 and TRBJ2-5, with 10 bases aligning to TRBD2. Germline V gives CDR1 SEHNR, CDR2 FQNEAQ (reference sequence). After removal of 1 base from V and 4 bases from J, the junction contained 3 bases not matched to a gene. The length of the CDR3 is 15 residues. CDR3 sequence reads: CASSLGLAGGETQYF. In DNA form, the CDR3 reads TGTGCCAGCAGCTTAGGACTAGCGGGTGGAGAGACCCAGTACTTC.

The CDR3 DNA follows: TGTGCCAGCAGCCCCTTCGGACGAGGAGGTTCACCCCTCCACTTT. Its protein is CASSPFGRGGSPLHF. The chain uses TRBV7-6 and TRBJ1-6; the D is unclear. In germline, CDR1 is SGHVS, CDR2 FNYEAQ. There are 15 residues in the CDR3. V was trimmed by 5 bases and J by 9 bases, leaving 17 bases between them.

The chain couples TRBV29-1 to TRBJ1-2; 7 positions agree with TRBD1. Germline trimming cut 4 bases from V and 4 bases from J; bases unmatched to any gene: 15. Per germline, CDR1 SQVTM and CDR2 ANQGSEA. The CDR3 length is 16 residues. The CDR3, as DNA: TGCAGCGTTGTACAAGGGGGCGACCCGACACTCTATGGCTACACCTTC. This translates into CSVVQGGDPTLYGYTF.

The chain has TRBV7-2 and TRBJ1-2; TRBD1 is a possible D gene (5 bases). The CDR3 covers 14 residues. CDR1 is SGHTA, CDR2 FQGNSA, per germline. V was trimmed by 0 bases and J by 8 bases, leaving 13 bases between them. The CDR3 spells CASSLAPGKEGYTF. In DNA, the CDR3 is TGTGCCAGCAGCTTAGCACCAGGGAAAGAGGGCTACACCTTC.

The chain carries TRBV5-1 and TRBJ2-3, with 10 bases lining up with TRBD2. The J segment lost 6 bases and the V segment lost 3 bases, leaving 7 bases of the junction unmatched. The CDR3 is 15 amino acids. Germline assignment: CDR1 SGHRS and CDR2 YFSETQ. The CDR3 sequence is CASSWNSGGSDTQYF. CDR3 sequence (DNA): TGCGCCAGCAGCTGGAATAGCGGGGGGTCTGATACGCAGTATTTT.

This rearrangement joins TRBV27 to TRBJ1-1, with unresolved D. This CDR3 region has 13 residues. Germline V gene data show CDR1 as MNHEY and CDR2 as SMNVEV (reference sequence). V was cut by 7 bases and J by 1 base, with 10 bases left in between. In DNA, the CDR3 is TGTGCCAGCAAAGGGCGGGCGAACACTGAAGCTTTCTTT. This encodes CASKGRANTEAFF.

The chain is built from TRBV9 and TRBJ2-1, with 9 bases lining up with TRBD1. CDR1 is SGDLS and CDR2 is YYNGEE in the germline V gene. The CDR3 covers 15 residues. With 0 bases clipped from V and 9 bases from J, the junction kept 7 bases outside the gene matches. The CDR3 DNA reads as TGTGCCAGCAGCGTAGTGGAACAGGGGGCCGGTGAGCAGTTCTTC. Amino acids: CASSVVEQGAGEQFF.

The J gene is TRBJ2-1, the V gene TRBV6-5, with D perhaps TRBD2 (5 bases). Germline CDR1 reads MNHEY; CDR2 reads SVGAGI. The CDR3 loop spans 12 amino acids. Trimming took off 3 bases at V and 9 bases at J, with 9 bases between the two ends. CDR3: CASSYGEGEQFF. CDR3 in DNA: TGTGCCAGCAGTTATGGAGAGGGTGAGCAGTTCTTC.

The rearrangement links TRBV5-8 to TRBJ2-3, with 12 positions matching TRBD2. The CDR3 contains 13 residues. The germline V gene encodes CDR1 SGHTS and CDR2 YDEGEE. The junction had 3 bases not matched to a gene; V was cut back by 6 bases and J by 7 bases. The CDR3 is CASKTSGGNTQYF. The CDR3 nucleotides are TGTGCCAGCAAAACTAGCGGGGGGAATACGCAGTATTTT.

V usage is TRBV19 and J usage is TRBJ2-3; tentatively, D is TRBD2 (6 bases). Trimming stripped 3 bases from V and 4 bases from J, with 14 bases between. The V gene's germline CDR1 is LNHDA and CDR2 SQIVND (reference sequence). The CDR3 covers 15 residues. The CDR3 DNA sequence: TGTGCCAGTAGTATCGGTCAGGGAGGTGCAGATACGCAGTATTTT. Protein product: CASSIGQGGADTQYF. Using reference TRBV19 and TRBJ2-3 for the parts outside the CDR3, the full variable domain is DGGITQSPKYLFRKEGQNVTLSCEQNLNHDAMYWYRQDPGQGLRLIYYSQIVNDFQKGDIAEGYSVSREKKESFPLTVTSAQKNPTAFYLCASSIGQGGADTQYFGPGTRLTVL.

The chain recombines TRBV6-6 with TRBJ2-7; D is perhaps TRBD1 (6 bases). The V and J ends lost 6 bases and 3 bases respectively, with 18 bases between them. Germline V gene data show CDR1 as MNHNY and CDR2 as SVGAGI (reference sequence). This CDR3 contains 15 residues. The CDR3 spells CASRNREGPLYEQYV. CDR3 DNA sequence: TGTGCCAGCAGGAACAGGGAAGGGCCCCTCTACGAGCAGTACGTC.

V is TRBV7-2 and J is TRBJ1-2, with a tentative D call TRBD1 (6 bases). CDR1 is SGHTA, CDR2 FQGNSA, per germline. Trimming removed 4 bases from V and 0 bases from J, with 15 bases in between. The CDR3 sequence is 16 residues long. The CDR3 DNA sequence: TGTGCCAGCAGCTCAAACCCCAGGGGAGCTAACTATGGCTACACCTTC. Amino acids: CASSSNPRGANYGYTF.

The CDR3 loop is CASSVAGGHTGELFF. The CDR3 DNA follows: TGTGCCAGCAGTGTAGCGGGGGGCCACACCGGGGAGCTGTTTTTT. The rearrangement uses TRBV6-2 or TRBV6-3 and TRBJ2-2; 10 nucleotides match TRBD2. This CDR3 contains 15 residues. Germline values: CDR1 MNHEY, CDR2 SVGEGT. The V segment lost 5 bases and the J segment 3 bases; nucleotides outside the gene matches: 3.